A single sample gave rise to the 25 T cell receptor beta chains below, sequenced in a study of CD8+ T cells in alopecia areata. cDNA reverse transcribed from extracted RNA served as the sequencing template. Sequencing used immunoSEQ multiplex PCR; TCRdb keeps in-frame clones, though not all of them. The table has about 97,000 clones, 41% seen once. Specimen: CD4+ T cells sorted from blood. These receptors were obtained from a human donor with alopecia areata.

The chain recombines TRBV5-6 with TRBJ2-7; 12 positions match TRBD1. Trimming cost V 4 bases and J 4 bases; bases outside gene matches: 3. The CDR3 is made up of 14 amino acids. Germline CDR1 is SGHDT and CDR2 is YYEEEE. The CDR3 DNA follows: TGTGCCAGCAGCCGGGACAGGGGGCGGTACGAGCAGTACTTC. It yields the protein CASSRDRGRYEQYF.

The chain uses TRBV30 and TRBJ2-1; no reliable D call. V was shortened by 8 bases and J by 1 base, with 18 bases between the two germline ends. This CDR3 contains 15 residues. Germline-derived CDR1 and CDR2 are GTSNPN and SVGIG (reference sequence). Here the CDR3 reads CAVRTVGISYNEQFF. The DNA for the CDR3 is TGTGCCGTCAGAACAGTGGGAATATCCTACAATGAGCAGTTCTTC.

This clone was detected only a few times. The chain carries TRBV4-2 and TRBJ2-3, with TRBD2 identical over 11 bases. Unmatched junction bases numbered 8, after V lost 4 bases and J lost 11 bases. Germline CDR1 LGHNA, CDR2 YNFKEQ. The CDR3 is 14 amino acids. The CDR3 is CASSPGTSGQRQYF. As DNA, the CDR3 is TGTGCCAGCAGCCCCGGGACTAGCGGACAAAGGCAGTATTTT.

This clone was picked up a small number of times. This chain uses TRBV20-1 with TRBJ2-5; D call uncertain. Germline CDR1 DFQATT, CDR2 SNEGSKA (reference sequence). Trimming left V 7 bases short and J 1 base short, with 7 bases between. The CDR3 consists of 11 residues. The CDR3 reads CSGGIQETQYF. CDR3 sequence (DNA): TGCAGTGGGGGAATCCAAGAGACCCAGTACTTC.

CDR3 DNA: TGTGCCTGGAGTGTAATTTCCCTAGAGGGAACGAACACTGAAGCTTTCTTT. This sequence encodes CAWSVISLEGTNTEAFF. The chain has TRBV30 and TRBJ1-1; D not resolved. V was clipped by 0 bases and J by 1 base, with 18 bases between them. The CDR3 spans 17 residues. The germline gives CDR1 GTSNPN, CDR2 SVGIG (reference sequence).

The chain employs TRBV5-1 and TRBJ2-3; 7 nucleotides align to TRBD1. With 0 bases clipped from V and 6 bases from J, the junction kept 4 bases outside the gene matches. This CDR3 has 14 residues. Germline V gives CDR1 SGHRS, CDR2 YFSETQ. The CDR3 sequence: CASSLGQGMDTQYF. CDR3 DNA: TGCGCCAGCAGCTTGGGACAGGGCATGGATACGCAGTATTTT.

This clone was picked up a small number of times. This CDR3 is CASSIRSTSGDHTQYF. The CDR3 bases are TGTGCCAGCAGCATTAGATCGACCTCGGGGGACCACACGCAGTATTTT. V usage is TRBV5-4 and J usage is TRBJ2-3, with D possibly matching TRBD2 (6 bases). From germline, CDR1 is SGHNT and CDR2 YYREEE (reference sequence). There are 16 residues in the CDR3. Trimming removed 4 bases at V and 9 bases at J, with 24 bases between.

This clone was counted a few times. The genes are TRBV28 and TRBJ2-2; 8 bases fit TRBD1. Per the germline V gene, CDR1 is MDHEN and CDR2 is SYDVKM. Unmatched junction bases numbered 8, after V lost 7 bases and J lost 1 base. The CDR3 contains 16 residues. CDR3 DNA sequence: TGTGCCAGCACCCCAAAAGGGACAGGGAACACCGGGGAGCTGTTTTTT. This translates into CASTPKGTGNTGELFF.

The chain employs TRBV6-5 and TRBJ1-6; TRBD1 might be the D (5 bases). V was trimmed by 5 bases and J by 4 bases, leaving 9 bases between them. Per germline, CDR1 MNHEY and CDR2 SVGAGI. CDR3 length: 14 amino acids. CDR3 sequence (DNA): TGTGCCAGCAGTAGGGGAGAGTATAATTCACCCCTCCACTTT. Protein product: CASSRGEYNSPLHF.

In this sample, this clone turned up a few times. The genes are TRBV7-2 and TRBJ2-7; unclear D gene. CDR1 is SGHTA, CDR2 FQGNSA, per germline. The ends were cut back, 4 bases at V and 6 bases at J, with 10 bases in the middle. This CDR3 is 12 amino acids long. Here the CDR3 reads CASSSPPFEQYF. The DNA of the CDR3 is TGTGCCAGCAGCTCCCCCCCCTTCGAGCAGTACTTC.

There are a few counts of this clone. The genes are TRBV28 and TRBJ2-3; 8 bases agree with TRBD1. CDR1 is MDHEN and CDR2 is SYDVKM in the germline V gene. V was pared by 6 bases and J by 6 bases, with 14 bases of the junction left unmatched. CDR3 size: 16 residues. In DNA, the CDR3 is TGTGCCAGCAGGAAAAAAAGACAGGGGCCGGGGGATACGCAGTATTTT. It translates to CASRKKRQGPGDTQYF.

This clone has just a few counts. The CDR3 DNA reads TGTGCCAGCAGCTCAATGACTAGCACCGAGACCCAGTACTTC. Translation: CASSSMTSTETQYF. This chain links TRBV7-2 with TRBJ2-5, with 7 bases lining up with TRBD2. This CDR3 contains 14 residues. V trimming: 4 bases; J trimming: 5 bases; junction bases outside the gene matches: 7. Germline loops: CDR1 SGHTA, CDR2 FQGNSA.

This clone showed up just a few times. J is TRBJ2-3 and V is TRBV7-2; D might be TRBD1 (5 bases). Looked up from germline, CDR1 is SGHTA and CDR2 is FQGNSA. The germline V and J ends were trimmed by 3 bases and 4 bases, with 5 bases remaining between them. The CDR3 is made up of 12 amino acids. The chain's CDR3 is CASSFRADTQYF. CDR3 DNA: TGTGCCAGCAGCTTCAGGGCAGATACGCAGTATTTT.

This clone showed up just a few times. V and J are TRBV7-9 and TRBJ2-1; D is unresolved. This CDR3 has 13 residues. Germline CDR1 and CDR2: SEHNR and FQNEAQ (reference sequence). Between the trimmed V and J ends, which lost 2 bases and 5 bases, there was a span of 7 bases. The CDR3 nucleotides read TGTGCCAGCAGCTTAAGGCCAGACAATGAGCAGTTCTTC. Translated: CASSLRPDNEQFF.

This sequence joins TRBV28 and TRBJ2-7, with 7 bases matching TRBD1. CDR3 length: 15 residues. V shed 5 bases, J shed 2 bases, and the junction held 9 bases outside the gene matches. Germline CDR1 is MDHEN and CDR2 is SYDVKM. The CDR3 DNA reads TGTGCCAGCAGTGAATCCGGGACAGTCCCCTACGAGCAGTACTTC. It yields the protein CASSESGTVPYEQYF.

The chain combines TRBV29-1 with TRBJ2-7; 10 bases align to TRBD1. J was trimmed by 1 base and V by 4 bases; bases with no gene match: 4. From germline, CDR1 is SQVTM and CDR2 ANQGSEA. CDR3 length: 14 residues. CDR3 amino acids: CSVVDRGISYEQYF. Here the CDR3 DNA reads TGCAGCGTTGTGGACAGGGGGATATCCTACGAGCAGTACTTC.

This clone was found a few times. V is TRBV29-1 and J is TRBJ1-3, with unresolved D. V was cut by 5 bases and J by 0 bases, with 8 bases left in between. Germline assignment: CDR1 SQVTM and CDR2 ANQGSEA. CDR3 size: 13 residues. CDR3 nucleotides: TGCAGCGTTCGGCTAAACTCTGGAAACACCATATATTTT. This encodes CSVRLNSGNTIYF.

The V and J genes are TRBV25-1 and TRBJ2-2, with unresolved D. CDR1 and CDR2 (germline): MGHDK, SYGVNS. The germline V and J ends were trimmed by 6 bases and 4 bases, with 18 bases remaining between them. The CDR3 extends over 16 amino acids. The CDR3 spells CASRVFAGKRTGELFF. The CDR3 DNA reads as TGTGCCAGCAGGGTCTTTGCCGGAAAGCGCACCGGGGAGCTGTTTTTT.

V gene TRBV6-6 combines with J gene TRBJ2-5, with 8 bases aligning to TRBD2. This CDR3 contains 16 residues. Germline-derived CDR1 and CDR2 are MNHNY and SVGAGI (reference sequence). V was pared by 4 bases and J by 2 bases, with 9 bases of the junction left unmatched. CDR3 DNA: TGTGCCAGCAGTTTATATAGGGCTAGCGGGCAAGAGACCCAGTACTTC. It translates to CASSLYRASGQETQYF.

This sequence joins TRBV29-1 and TRBJ1-1; 12 bases are shared with TRBD1. The CDR3 has 17 amino acids. Germline V lookup: CDR1 SQVTM, CDR2 ANQGSEA. Trimming at V came to 0 bases and at J to 5 bases, leaving 10 bases not matched to a gene. In nucleotides, the CDR3 is TGCAGCGTTGAAGATTGGGGGGACAGGGGGCGACGAACTGAAGCTTTCTTT. Its protein is CSVEDWGDRGRRTEAFF.

V is TRBV5-6 and J is TRBJ2-3; perhaps TRBD2 as D (7 bases). The CDR3 runs to 16 residues. V was clipped by 4 bases and J by 0 bases, with 15 bases between them. The V gene's germline CDR1 is SGHDT and CDR2 YYEEEE. CDR3: CASSRRGGRSTDTQYF. The CDR3 bases are TGTGCCAGCAGCCGAAGGGGGGGCCGTAGCACAGATACGCAGTATTTT.

This clone has just a few counts. V usage is TRBV14 and J usage is TRBJ1-1; perhaps TRBD1 as D (5 bases). Germline CDR1 SGHDN, CDR2 FVKESK. The CDR3 sequence is 16 residues long. With 4 bases removed from V and 1 base from J, the gap between germline ends came to 16 bases. CDR3 nucleotide sequence: TGTGCCAGCAGCCCACGGTTCGGGGGACCGAACACTGAAGCTTTCTTT. Its protein is CASSPRFGGPNTEAFF.

This clone turned up a few times. The chain carries TRBV11-2 and TRBJ2-1; a weak D match, TRBD2 (6 bases). The germline V gene encodes CDR1 SGHAT and CDR2 FQNNGV. Trimming removed 1 base at V and 6 bases at J, with 10 bases between. This CDR3 has 14 residues. The CDR3 nucleotides read TGTGCCAGCAGCTTAGTGGGAGGTTCCAATGAGCAGTTCTTC. Amino acids: CASSLVGGSNEQFF.

The rearrangement links TRBV20-1 to TRBJ2-7, with 9 bases identical to TRBD1. The CDR3 totals 11 residues. With 5 bases clipped from V and 4 bases from J, the junction kept 0 bases outside the gene matches. CDR1 and CDR2 (germline): DFQATT, SNEGSKA (reference sequence). CDR3 nucleotides: TGCAGTGCTGACAGGGGGTACGAGCAGTACTTC. This sequence encodes CSADRGYEQYF.

The rearrangement links TRBV10-2 to TRBJ2-3; 7 bases line up with TRBD1. The CDR3 runs 14 residues. CDR1 is WSHSY, CDR2 SAAADI, per germline. The junction had 14 bases not matched to a gene; V was cut back by 6 bases and J by 11 bases. The CDR3: CASRNGDSGFWQYF. CDR3 nucleotide sequence: TGCGCCAGCAGGAACGGGGACAGTGGGTTTTGGCAGTATTTT.